The 28 T cell receptor beta chains below all came from one sample that was sequenced in a study of response to subunit inactivated influenza vaccine. TCRdb reprocessed the RT-PCR reads with MiXCR, giving one entry per CDR3 protein. The table lists about 700,000 distinct CDR3 sequences, 15% to 17% of them singletons, with approximately 10% in the top ten. The starting material was PBMCs from blood, obtained 12 days after vaccination. Receptors originate from a man between 50 and 59 years old who received an inactivated influenza vaccine.

The sample holds a few counts of this clonotype. The V and J genes are TRBV5-1 and TRBJ2-7; TRBD1 matches at 7 bases. The length of the CDR3 is 15 residues. Germline V gene sequence: CDR1 SGHRS, CDR2 YFSETQ. V lost 1 base to trimming and J lost 4 bases; unmatched junction nucleotides: 8. The CDR3 DNA is TGCGCCAGCAGCTTGCCCGGGACAGCACATTACGAGCAGTACTTC. Its translation: CASSLPGTAHYEQYF.

V is TRBV4-1 and J is TRBJ2-3, with a possible D match to TRBD2 (6 bases). Trimming stripped 6 bases from V and 7 bases from J, with 20 bases between. The CDR3 is made up of 15 amino acids. The V gene's germline CDR1 is MGHRA and CDR2 YSYEKL. The CDR3 loop is CASRSVSGGGYTQYF. The CDR3 DNA sequence: TGCGCCAGCAGGTCAGTTAGCGGTGGTGGATATACGCAGTATTTT.

The sample holds a few counts of this clonotype. The chain has TRBV7-9 and TRBJ2-1; the match to TRBD2 covers 14 bases. After removal of 3 bases from V and 8 bases from J, the junction contained 3 bases not matched to a gene. CDR1 SEHNR and CDR2 FQNEAQ come from the germline V gene (reference sequence). The length of the CDR3 is 15 residues. The CDR3 DNA follows: TGTGCCAGCAGCTTCGGACTAGCGGGAGGCGATGAGCAGTTCTTC. It specifies CASSFGLAGGDEQFF.

The chain links TRBV12-3 or TRBV12-4 to TRBJ1-2; D gene unclear. V was clipped by 3 bases and J by 4 bases, with 15 bases between them. This CDR3 region has 15 residues. The CDR3 sequence is CASSLASSNLYGYTF. As DNA, the CDR3 is TGTGCCAGCAGTTTGGCCAGTTCCAACCTCTATGGCTACACCTTC.

In this sample, this clonotype turned up many times. The V and J genes are TRBV4-3 and TRBJ1-4; D ambiguous. This CDR3 has 14 residues. CDR1 is LGHNA, CDR2 YSLEER, per germline. Trimming took 4 bases from V and 0 from J, leaving 6 bases between them. CDR3 amino acids: CASSLGATNEKLFF. The CDR3 DNA reads as TGCGCCAGCAGCCTGGGTGCAACTAATGAAAAACTGTTTTTT.

This clonotype was seen a few times. The genes are TRBV6-5 and TRBJ1-1; 7 nucleotides align to TRBD1. The V and J ends lost 0 bases and 3 bases, in that order; junction bases with no gene match: 1. The CDR3 has 14 amino acids. Germline V gene sequence: CDR1 MNHEY, CDR2 SVGAGI. The CDR3 DNA reads TGTGCCAGCAGTTACTCCGACAGGGACACTGAAGCTTTCTTT. Residues: CASSYSDRDTEAFF.

The chain is built from TRBV5-4 and TRBJ2-2; possibly TRBD2 for D (6 bases). Germline assignment: CDR1 SGHNT and CDR2 YYREEE (reference sequence). The CDR3 contains 14 residues. V lost 4 bases and J lost 6, with 13 bases in between. The CDR3 region has the DNA TGTGCCAGCAGCGACATTAGCGGCGCCGGGGAGCTGTTTTTT. Translated: CASSDISGAGELFF.

This clonotype occurred once. This chain joins TRBV18 and TRBJ1-2; D uncertain. Trimming took 5 bases from V and 8 from J, leaving 15 bases between them. Germline V lookup: CDR1 KGHSH, CDR2 LQKENI. The CDR3 contains 13 residues. DNA for the CDR3: TGTGCCAGCTCAATGGACGGCAGTCGGGGCTACACCTTC. Its translation: CASSMDGSRGYTF.

There are a few counts of this clonotype. J is TRBJ2-3 and V is TRBV9, with unresolved D. Germline CDR1 is SGDLS and CDR2 is YYNGEE. V shed 4 bases and J shed 3 bases, with 12 bases lying between them. This CDR3 is built from 14 residues. CDR3 sequence (DNA): TGTGCCAGCAGCCTGAGCACAAATACAGATACGCAGTATTTT. Translating it yields CASSLSTNTDTQYF.

V is TRBV12-3 or TRBV12-4 and J is TRBJ2-3; D uncertain. Trimming stripped 5 bases from V and 5 bases from J, with 11 bases between. The CDR3 is 13 amino acids. Here the CDR3 reads CASSLLTRDTQYF. CDR3 DNA sequence: TGTGCCAGCAGTCTACTTACGCGAGATACGCAGTATTTT.

The CDR3 DNA reads as TGTGCCAGCAGCCCCCGACTAGACGGTGCAGATACGCAGTATTTT. Translation: CASSPRLDGADTQYF. The chain uses TRBV7-8 and TRBJ2-3, with D perhaps matching TRBD2 (6 bases). The CDR3 runs 15 residues. Germline V gives CDR1 SGHVS, CDR2 FQNEAQ. Trimming took off 5 bases at V and 4 bases at J, with 16 bases between the two ends.

The chain combines TRBV29-1 with TRBJ2-3; perhaps TRBD2 as D (5 bases). V gave up 0 bases and J gave up 6 bases, with 10 bases separating them. This CDR3 is built from 13 residues. Per the germline V gene, CDR1 is SQVTM and CDR2 is ANQGSEA. CDR3 nucleotide sequence: TGCAGCGTTGAAGATAGGGAGACGGATACGCAGTATTTT. This encodes CSVEDRETDTQYF.

This clonotype has a handful of counts. The CDR3 DNA sequence: TGTGCCAGCTCACCAAGCCAGAGCTACAATGAGCAGTTCTTC. It is translated as CASSPSQSYNEQFF. The rearrangement uses TRBV18 and TRBJ2-1; D not resolved. In germline, CDR1 is KGHSH, CDR2 LQKENI. Deletions cut 2 bases from V and 3 bases from J, with 8 bases between. The CDR3 spans 14 residues.

The table lists this clonotype with a few counts. The rearrangement uses TRBV20-1 and TRBJ1-2; a weak D match, TRBD1 (5 bases). The CDR3 has 13 amino acids. V gave up 6 bases and J gave up 7 bases, with 18 bases separating them. Germline CDR1 is DFQATT and CDR2 is SNEGSKA (reference sequence). The CDR3: CSADLGALGGYTF. The CDR3 bases are TGCAGTGCGGACTTAGGGGCTTTGGGTGGCTACACCTTC.

The chain employs TRBV7-3 and TRBJ1-1; D is undetermined. The CDR3 extends over 16 amino acids. Per the germline V gene, CDR1 is SGHTA and CDR2 is FQGTGA. Trimming took 0 bases from V and 7 from J, leaving 18 bases between them. The CDR3 bases are TGTGCCAGCAGCTTAACCCCTAACTCCGCCCCTTATGAAGCTTTCTTT. Its protein is CASSLTPNSAPYEAFF.

The chain employs TRBV6-2 or TRBV6-3 and TRBJ2-7; D may be TRBD1 (6 bases). Trimming took off 6 bases at V and 3 bases at J, with 18 bases between the two ends. In germline, CDR1 is MNHEY, CDR2 SVGEGT. This CDR3 is 15 amino acids long. CDR3 amino acids: CASSSGHRTFYEQYF. CDR3 in DNA: TGTGCCAGCAGCTCGGGACACCGAACATTCTACGAGCAGTACTTC.

A few counts support this clonotype. The rearrangement uses TRBV23-1 and TRBJ1-5; D is ambiguous. TRBV23-1 is labeled an ORF, and its function is uncertain. The CDR3 contains 13 residues. The V end was cut by 3 bases, the J end by 5 bases, with 8 bases between. As DNA, the CDR3 is TGCGCCAGCAGTCATACAGATGATCAGCCCCAGCATTTT. Protein: CASSHTDDQPQHF.

This clonotype was picked up many times. The rearrangement joins TRBV20-1 to TRBJ2-1; 8 bases are a match to TRBD2. The CDR3 consists of 15 residues. The germline CDR1 and CDR2 sequences are DFQATT and SNEGSKA (reference sequence). V trimming: 6 bases; J trimming: 4 bases; junction bases outside the gene matches: 11. Written as DNA, the CDR3 is TGCAGTGCGGACCCCCCGGGCGGGAGGTACAATGAGCAGTTCTTC. It specifies CSADPPGGRYNEQFF.

The rearrangement joins TRBV12-3 or TRBV12-4 to TRBJ2-7; D remains ambiguous. V lost 0 bases, J lost 2 bases, and 8 bases lay in between. The length of the CDR3 is 14 residues. CDR3 sequence: CASSLARRTYEQYF. The CDR3 DNA is TGTGCCAGCAGTTTAGCCAGGCGAACCTACGAGCAGTACTTC.

To note about this clonotype: Being one base from a much bigger clone, this may be a read error. The chain recombines TRBV12-3 or TRBV12-4 with TRBJ2-2; D perhaps matches TRBD1 (6 bases). Deletions cut 4 bases from V and 5 bases from J, with 11 bases between. This CDR3 is 14 amino acids long. The CDR3 is CASSYTGWTGELFF. The CDR3 region has the DNA TGTGCCAGCAGTTACACAGGGTGGACCGGGGAGCTGTTTTTT.

In its sample, this clonotype was seen many times. CDR3 sequence reads: CASSDSRQGSYEQYF. CDR3 DNA: TGTGCCAGCAGCGACTCCCGGCAGGGGTCCTACGAGCAGTACTTC. V usage is TRBV13 and J usage is TRBJ2-7, with D perhaps matching TRBD1 (6 bases). The V gene's germline CDR1 is PRHDT and CDR2 FYEKMQ (reference sequence). Trimming stripped 5 bases from V and 1 base from J, with 15 bases between. There are 15 residues in the CDR3.

The chain uses TRBV12-3 or TRBV12-4 and TRBJ2-5; the D gene is possibly TRBD1 (6 bases). Trimming took 5 bases from V and 7 from J, leaving 17 bases between them. The CDR3 spans 14 residues. The chain's CDR3 is CASSPTGNWVTQYF. In nucleotides, the CDR3 is TGTGCCAGCAGTCCAACAGGGAATTGGGTGACCCAGTACTTC.

V and J are TRBV5-5 and TRBJ1-5; tentatively, D is TRBD1 (5 bases). CDR1 is SGHKS, CDR2 YYEKEE, per germline (reference sequence). This CDR3 contains 16 residues. V shed 5 bases and J shed 1 base, with 16 bases lying between them. CDR3 sequence reads: CASSATGARSNQPQHF. As DNA, the CDR3 is TGTGCCAGCAGTGCTACCGGGGCCAGGAGCAATCAGCCCCAGCATTTT.

V gene TRBV7-3 combines with J gene TRBJ2-5, with D possibly being TRBD2 (6 bases). The CDR3 sequence is 12 residues long. Trimming left V 4 bases short and J 9 bases short, with 12 bases between. Germline V gives CDR1 SGHTA, CDR2 FQGTGA. DNA of the CDR3: TGTGCCAGCAGCTGGGGAACTAGCCCCCAGTACTTC. The encoded protein is CASSWGTSPQYF.

Notes on this clonotype: This clone may be a read error of a much larger clone one base away. This chain connects TRBV27 to TRBJ2-2; 9 bases line up with TRBD1. Germline lookup yields CDR1 MNHEY and CDR2 SMNVEV (reference sequence). This CDR3 has 12 amino acids. The CDR3 region is CASRQGAGDLFF. Here the CDR3 DNA reads TGTGCCAGCAGACAGGGGGCCGGGGACCTGTTTTTT.

This clonotype came up a few times. The chain recombines TRBV3-1 with TRBJ2-7, with a tentative D call TRBD2 (6 bases). The V and J ends lost 0 bases and 10 bases respectively, with 19 bases between them. Germline CDR1 is LGHDT and CDR2 is YNNKEL (reference sequence). The CDR3 is 15 amino acids. CDR3 loop: CASSQDRGWTVPQYF. CDR3 bases: TGTGCCAGCAGCCAAGATCGGGGGTGGACCGTCCCACAGTACTTC.

A few counts support this clonotype. V and J are TRBV7-9 and TRBJ1-4; no reliable D call. Germline V gene lookup returns CDR1 SEHNR and CDR2 FQNEAQ (reference sequence). The CDR3 sequence is 15 residues long. V was cut by 4 bases and J by 6 bases, with 15 bases left in between. CDR3 in DNA: TGTGCCAGCAGCTATACGGGCCTAAGGGATGAAAAACTGTTTTTT. It specifies CASSYTGLRDEKLFF. The variable domain in full, with the rest retrieved from reference TRBV7-9 and TRBJ1-4, is DTGVSQNPRHKITKRGQNVTFRCDPISEHNRLYWYRQTLGQGPEFLTYFQNEAQLEKSRLLSDRFSAERPKGSFSTLEIQRTEQGDSAMYLCASSYTGLRDEKLFFGSGTQLSVL.

This rearrangement joins TRBV5-8 to TRBJ2-7, with TRBD1 as a possible D gene (5 bases). V was pared by 1 base and J by 4 bases, with 9 bases between. This CDR3 has 13 residues. Germline V gene sequence: CDR1 SGHTS, CDR2 YDEGEE. The CDR3: CASSLYAGYEQYF. The CDR3 DNA reads as TGTGCCAGCAGCTTGTATGCAGGGTACGAGCAGTACTTC.